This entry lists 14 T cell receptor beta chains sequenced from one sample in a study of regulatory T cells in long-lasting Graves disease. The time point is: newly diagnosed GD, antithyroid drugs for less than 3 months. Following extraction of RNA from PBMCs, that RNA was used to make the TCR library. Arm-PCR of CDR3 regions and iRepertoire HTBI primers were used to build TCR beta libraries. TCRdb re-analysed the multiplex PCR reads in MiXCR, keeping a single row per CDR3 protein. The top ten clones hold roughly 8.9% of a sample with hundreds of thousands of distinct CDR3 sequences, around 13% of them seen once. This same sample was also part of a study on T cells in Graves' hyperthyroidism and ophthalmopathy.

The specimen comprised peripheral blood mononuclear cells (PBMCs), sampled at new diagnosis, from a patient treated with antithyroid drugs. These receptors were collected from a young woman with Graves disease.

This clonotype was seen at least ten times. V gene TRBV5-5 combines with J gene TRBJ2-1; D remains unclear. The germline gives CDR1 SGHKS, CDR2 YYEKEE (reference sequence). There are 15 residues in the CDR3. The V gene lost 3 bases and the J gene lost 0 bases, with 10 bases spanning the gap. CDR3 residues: CASSSVDSSYNEQFF. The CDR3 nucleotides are TGTGCCAGCAGCTCAGTCGATAGCTCCTACAATGAGCAGTTCTTC.

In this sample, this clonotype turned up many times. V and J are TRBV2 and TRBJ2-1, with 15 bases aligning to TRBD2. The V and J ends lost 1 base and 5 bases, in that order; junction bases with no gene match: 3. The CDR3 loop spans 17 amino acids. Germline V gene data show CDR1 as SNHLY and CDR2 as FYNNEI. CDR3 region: CASSEVGLAGGNNEQFF. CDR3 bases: TGTGCCAGCAGTGAAGTGGGACTAGCGGGGGGAAACAATGAGCAGTTCTTC.

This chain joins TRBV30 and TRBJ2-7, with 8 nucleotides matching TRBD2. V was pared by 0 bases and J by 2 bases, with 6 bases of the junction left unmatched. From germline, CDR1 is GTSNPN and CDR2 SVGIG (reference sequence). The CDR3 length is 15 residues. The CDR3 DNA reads TGTGCCTGGAGTGTCCGGACTAGCATTACCTACGAGCAGTACTTC. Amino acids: CAWSVRTSITYEQYF.

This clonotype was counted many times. The CDR3 sequence is CASSQGQEDYEQYF. The CDR3 nucleotides read TGTGCCAGCAGCCAAGGACAGGAAGACTACGAGCAGTACTTC. The chain employs TRBV3-1 and TRBJ2-7; perhaps TRBD1 as D (6 bases). This CDR3 has 14 residues. Germline assignment: CDR1 LGHDT and CDR2 YNNKEL (reference sequence). V was pared by 1 base and J by 3 bases, with 10 bases between.

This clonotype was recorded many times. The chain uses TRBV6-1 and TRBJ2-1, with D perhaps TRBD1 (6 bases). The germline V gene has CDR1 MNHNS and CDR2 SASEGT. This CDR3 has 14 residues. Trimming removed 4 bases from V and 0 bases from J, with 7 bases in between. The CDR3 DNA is TGTGCCAGCAGTGGGACAGCCTCCTACAATGAGCAGTTCTTC. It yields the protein CASSGTASYNEQFF.

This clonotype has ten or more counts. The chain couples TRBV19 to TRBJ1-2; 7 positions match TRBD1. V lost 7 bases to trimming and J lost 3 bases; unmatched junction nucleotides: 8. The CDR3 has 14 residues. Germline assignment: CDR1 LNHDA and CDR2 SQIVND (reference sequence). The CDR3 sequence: CASTLHRGDYGYTF. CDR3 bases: TGTGCCAGTACCTTACACAGGGGCGACTATGGCTACACCTTC.

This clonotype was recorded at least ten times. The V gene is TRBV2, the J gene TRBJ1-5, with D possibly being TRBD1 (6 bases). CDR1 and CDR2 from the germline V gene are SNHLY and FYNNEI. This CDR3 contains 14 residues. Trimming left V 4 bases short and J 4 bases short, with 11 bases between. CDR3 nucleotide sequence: TGTGCCAGCAGTGTGGGCAGGGGTAATCAGCCCCAGCATTTT. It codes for CASSVGRGNQPQHF.

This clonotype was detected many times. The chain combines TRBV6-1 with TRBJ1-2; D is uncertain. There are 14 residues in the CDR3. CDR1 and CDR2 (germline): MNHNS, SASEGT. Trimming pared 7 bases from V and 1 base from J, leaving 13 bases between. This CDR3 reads CASTLSADNYGYTF. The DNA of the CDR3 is TGTGCCAGCACTCTATCGGCGGATAACTATGGCTACACCTTC.

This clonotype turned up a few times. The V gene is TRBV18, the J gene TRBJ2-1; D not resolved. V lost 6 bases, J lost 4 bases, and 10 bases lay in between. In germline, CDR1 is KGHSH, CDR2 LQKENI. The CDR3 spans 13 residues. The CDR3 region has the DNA TGTGCCAGCTCGCCTGGGGTTTACAATGAGCAGTTCTTC. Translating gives CASSPGVYNEQFF.

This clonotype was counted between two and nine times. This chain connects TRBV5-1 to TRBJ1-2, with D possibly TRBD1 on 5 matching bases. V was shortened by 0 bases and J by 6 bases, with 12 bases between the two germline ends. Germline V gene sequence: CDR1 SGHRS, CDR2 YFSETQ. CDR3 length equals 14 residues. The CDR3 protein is CASSLVVGTDGYTF. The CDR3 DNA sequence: TGCGCCAGCAGCTTGGTTGTGGGGACGGATGGCTACACCTTC.

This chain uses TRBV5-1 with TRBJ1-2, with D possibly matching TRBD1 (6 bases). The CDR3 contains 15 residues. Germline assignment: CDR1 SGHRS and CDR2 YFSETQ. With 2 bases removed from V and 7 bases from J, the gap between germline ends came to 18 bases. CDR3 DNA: TGCGCCAGCAGCTTCGAGGCCGGACAGCGCAGTGGCTACACCTTC. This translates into CASSFEAGQRSGYTF. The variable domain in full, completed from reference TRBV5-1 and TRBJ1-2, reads KAGVTQTPRYLIKTRGQQVTLSCSPISGHRSVSWYQQTPGQGLQFLFEYFSETQRNKGNFPGRFSGRQFSNSRSEMNVSTLELGDSALYLCASSFEAGQRSGYTFGSGTRLTVV.

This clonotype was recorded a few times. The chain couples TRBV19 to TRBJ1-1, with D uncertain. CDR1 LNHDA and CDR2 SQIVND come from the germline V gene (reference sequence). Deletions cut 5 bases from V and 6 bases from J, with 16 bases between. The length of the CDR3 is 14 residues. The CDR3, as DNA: TGTGCCAGTAGTTCTCGGAGGAGTTTGGCTGAAGCTTTCTTT. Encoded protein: CASSSRRSLAEAFF.

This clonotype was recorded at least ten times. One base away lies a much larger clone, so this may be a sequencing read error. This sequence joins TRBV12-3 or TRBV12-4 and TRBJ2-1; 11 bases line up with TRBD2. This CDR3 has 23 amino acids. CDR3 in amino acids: CVSSFLIRAGLADLKYSYNEQFF. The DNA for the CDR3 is TGTGTCAGCAGTTTTCTTATCCGGGCGGGACTAGCGGACCTTAAGTACTCCTACAATGAGCAGTTCTTC.

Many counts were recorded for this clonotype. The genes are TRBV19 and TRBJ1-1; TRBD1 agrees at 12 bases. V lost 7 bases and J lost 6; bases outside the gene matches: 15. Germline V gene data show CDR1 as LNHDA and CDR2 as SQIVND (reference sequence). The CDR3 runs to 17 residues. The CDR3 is CASIDAGTGGAKAEAFF. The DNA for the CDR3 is TGTGCCAGTATCGACGCCGGGACAGGGGGCGCTAAGGCTGAAGCTTTCTTT. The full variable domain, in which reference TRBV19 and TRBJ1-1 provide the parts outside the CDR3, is DGGITQSPKYLFRKEGQNVTLSCEQNLNHDAMYWYRQDPGQGLRLIYYSQIVNDFQKGDIAEGYSVSREKKESFPLTVTSAQKNPTAFYLCASIDAGTGGAKAEAFFGQGTRLTVV.